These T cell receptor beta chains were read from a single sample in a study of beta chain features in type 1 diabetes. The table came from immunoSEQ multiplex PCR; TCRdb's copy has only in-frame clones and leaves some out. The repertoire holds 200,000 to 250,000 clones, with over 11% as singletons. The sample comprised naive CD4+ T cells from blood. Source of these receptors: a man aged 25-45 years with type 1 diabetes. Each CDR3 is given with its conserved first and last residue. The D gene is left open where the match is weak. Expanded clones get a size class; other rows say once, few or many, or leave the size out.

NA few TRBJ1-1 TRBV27 TGTGCCAGCAGTTTGCGGGGAGTTGGCACTGAAGCTTTCTTT CASSLRGVGTEAFF
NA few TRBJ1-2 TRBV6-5 TGTGCCAGCAGTTACGGCAACTATGGCTACACCTTC CASSYGNYGYTF
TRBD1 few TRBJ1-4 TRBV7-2 TGTGCCAGCAGCTTAGGGGGACAGGGAAGAGAAAAACTGTTTTTT CASSLGGQGREKLFF
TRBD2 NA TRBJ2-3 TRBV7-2 TGTGCCAGCAGCTTAGCGCCTTTCTCTAGCGGGAAATCAGATACGCAGTATTTT CASSLAPFSSGKSDTQYF
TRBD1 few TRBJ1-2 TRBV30 TGTGCCTGGTCCGGGACAGGGTTTGCCTATGGCTACACCTTC CAWSGTGFAYGYTF
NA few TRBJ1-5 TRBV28 TGTGCCAGCAGCTGGCGGGGGGTGGGTAATCAGCCCCAGCATTTT CASSWRGVGNQPQHF
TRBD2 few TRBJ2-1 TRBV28 TGTGCCAGCAGTCCGACTAGCGGGACGTACAATGAGCAGTTCTTC CASSPTSGTYNEQFF
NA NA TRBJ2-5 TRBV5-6 TGTGCCAGCAGCTTGGATCAGCGGCAAGAGACCCAGTACTTC CASSLDQRQETQYF
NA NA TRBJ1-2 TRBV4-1 TGCGCCAGCAGCCTTACAGCTAACTATGGCTACACCTTC CASSLTANYGYTF
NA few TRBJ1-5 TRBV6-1 TGTGCCAGCATCTGGGGGGAGAGCGATCAGCCCCAGCATTTT CASIWGESDQPQHF
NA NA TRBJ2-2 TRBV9 TGTGCCAGCAGCGTAGGCGGCGCGAACACCGGGGAGCTGTTTTTT CASSVGGANTGELFF
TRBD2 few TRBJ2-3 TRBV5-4 TGTGCCAGCAGCTCCGTAGCGGGAGGTAACACAGATACGCAGTATTTT CASSSVAGGNTDTQYF
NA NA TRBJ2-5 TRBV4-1 TGCGCCAGCAGCCAAGATAGGGGGACCCAGTACTTC CASSQDRGTQYF
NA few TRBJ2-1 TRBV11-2 TGTGCCAGCAGCTTAGGCGGACCCGGGGGACAGTTCTTC CASSLGGPGGQFF
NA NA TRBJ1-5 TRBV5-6 TGTGCCAGCAGCTTGGCGGGGGTTTCGGGCAATCAGCCCCAGCATTTT CASSLAGVSGNQPQHF
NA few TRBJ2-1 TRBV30 TGTGCCTGGAGGGGGCTCTCCACCAACAATGAGCAGTTCTTC CAWRGLSTNNEQFF
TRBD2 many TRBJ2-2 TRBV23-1 TGCGCCAGCAGTCAAACGGCTAGCGGGAGTAAAGGGGAGCTGTTTTTT CASSQTASGSKGELFF
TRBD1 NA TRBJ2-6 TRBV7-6 TGTGCCAGCAGCGCACAGGGGAGCTCTGGGGCCAACGTCCTGACTTTC CASSAQGSSGANVLTF
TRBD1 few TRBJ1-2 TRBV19 TGTGCCAGCGCCCCCCGACAGGGGTACTATGGCTACACCTTC CASAPRQGYYGYTF
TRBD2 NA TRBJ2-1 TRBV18 TGTGCCAGCTCACCCGGGACTAGCGGGAGGGATGAGCAGTTCTTC CASSPGTSGRDEQFF
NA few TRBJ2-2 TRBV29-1 TGCAGCGTTACCCTGCAGTCGAACACCGGGGAGCTGTTTTTT CSVTLQSNTGELFF
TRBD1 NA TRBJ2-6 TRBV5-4 TGTGCCAGCAGCAAGGGACAGGGGCCCTCTGGGGCCAACGTCCTGACTTTC CASSKGQGPSGANVLTF
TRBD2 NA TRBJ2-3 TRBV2 TGTGCCAGCGTGCTAGCGGGAGATACGCAGTATTTT CASVLAGDTQYF
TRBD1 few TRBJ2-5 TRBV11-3 TGTGCCAGCAGCTTAAGTCCCCGGACAGGGGGCCTGGAAGAGACCCAGTACTTC CASSLSPRTGGLEETQYF
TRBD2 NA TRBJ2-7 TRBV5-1 TGCGCCAGCAGCTTGGGAGAGGGACTACGAGAGCAGTACTTC CASSLGEGLREQYF
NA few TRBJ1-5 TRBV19 TGTGCCAGTAGCCCCCCCCGGCAGCCCCAGCATTTT CASSPPRQPQHF
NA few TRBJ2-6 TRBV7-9 TGTGCCAGCAGCTTAGATCCAGGGGCCAACGTCCTGACTTTC CASSLDPGANVLTF
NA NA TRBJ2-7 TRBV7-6 TGTGCCAGCAGCTTAAACCAGATGGCCTCCTACGAGCAGTACTTC CASSLNQMASYEQYF
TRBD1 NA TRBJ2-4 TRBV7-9 TGTGCCAGCAGAAACGACAGGGTTGACATTCAGTACTTC CASRNDRVDIQYF
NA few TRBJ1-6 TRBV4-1 TGCGCCAGCAGCCAAGGTCAAGGACAGAGACGCACCATCCTCCACTTT CASSQGQGQRRTILHF
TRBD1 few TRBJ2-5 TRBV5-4 TGTGCCAGCAGCACGGACAGGGGGCAGCAAGAGACCCAGTACTTC CASSTDRGQQETQYF